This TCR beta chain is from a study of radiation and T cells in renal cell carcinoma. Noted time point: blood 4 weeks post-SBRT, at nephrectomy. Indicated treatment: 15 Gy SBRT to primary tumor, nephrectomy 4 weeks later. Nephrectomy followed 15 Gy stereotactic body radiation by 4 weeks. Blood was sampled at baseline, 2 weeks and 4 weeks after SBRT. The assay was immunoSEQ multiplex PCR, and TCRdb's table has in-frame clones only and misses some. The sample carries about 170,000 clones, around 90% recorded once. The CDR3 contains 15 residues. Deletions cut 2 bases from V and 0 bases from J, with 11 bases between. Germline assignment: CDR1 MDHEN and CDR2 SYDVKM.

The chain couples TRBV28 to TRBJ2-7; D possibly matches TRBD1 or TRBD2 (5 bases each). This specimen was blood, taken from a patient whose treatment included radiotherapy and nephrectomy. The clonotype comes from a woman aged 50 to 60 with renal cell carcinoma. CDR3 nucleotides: TGTGCCAGCAGTTTAGGTGGGGGTCCCTCCTACGAGCAGTACTTC. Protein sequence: CASSLGGGPSYEQYF.